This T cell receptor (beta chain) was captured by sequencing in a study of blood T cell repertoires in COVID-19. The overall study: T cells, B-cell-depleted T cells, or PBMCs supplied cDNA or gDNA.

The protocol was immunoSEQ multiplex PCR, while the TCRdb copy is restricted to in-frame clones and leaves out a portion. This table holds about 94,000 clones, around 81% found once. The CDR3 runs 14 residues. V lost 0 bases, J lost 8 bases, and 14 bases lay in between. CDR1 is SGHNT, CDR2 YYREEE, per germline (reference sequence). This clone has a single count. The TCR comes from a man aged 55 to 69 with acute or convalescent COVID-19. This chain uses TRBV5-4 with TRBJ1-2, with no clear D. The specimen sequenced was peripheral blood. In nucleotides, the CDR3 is TGTGCCAGCAGCTTGGACACGGGTATTCCGGGCTACACCTTC. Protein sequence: CASSLDTGIPGYTF.